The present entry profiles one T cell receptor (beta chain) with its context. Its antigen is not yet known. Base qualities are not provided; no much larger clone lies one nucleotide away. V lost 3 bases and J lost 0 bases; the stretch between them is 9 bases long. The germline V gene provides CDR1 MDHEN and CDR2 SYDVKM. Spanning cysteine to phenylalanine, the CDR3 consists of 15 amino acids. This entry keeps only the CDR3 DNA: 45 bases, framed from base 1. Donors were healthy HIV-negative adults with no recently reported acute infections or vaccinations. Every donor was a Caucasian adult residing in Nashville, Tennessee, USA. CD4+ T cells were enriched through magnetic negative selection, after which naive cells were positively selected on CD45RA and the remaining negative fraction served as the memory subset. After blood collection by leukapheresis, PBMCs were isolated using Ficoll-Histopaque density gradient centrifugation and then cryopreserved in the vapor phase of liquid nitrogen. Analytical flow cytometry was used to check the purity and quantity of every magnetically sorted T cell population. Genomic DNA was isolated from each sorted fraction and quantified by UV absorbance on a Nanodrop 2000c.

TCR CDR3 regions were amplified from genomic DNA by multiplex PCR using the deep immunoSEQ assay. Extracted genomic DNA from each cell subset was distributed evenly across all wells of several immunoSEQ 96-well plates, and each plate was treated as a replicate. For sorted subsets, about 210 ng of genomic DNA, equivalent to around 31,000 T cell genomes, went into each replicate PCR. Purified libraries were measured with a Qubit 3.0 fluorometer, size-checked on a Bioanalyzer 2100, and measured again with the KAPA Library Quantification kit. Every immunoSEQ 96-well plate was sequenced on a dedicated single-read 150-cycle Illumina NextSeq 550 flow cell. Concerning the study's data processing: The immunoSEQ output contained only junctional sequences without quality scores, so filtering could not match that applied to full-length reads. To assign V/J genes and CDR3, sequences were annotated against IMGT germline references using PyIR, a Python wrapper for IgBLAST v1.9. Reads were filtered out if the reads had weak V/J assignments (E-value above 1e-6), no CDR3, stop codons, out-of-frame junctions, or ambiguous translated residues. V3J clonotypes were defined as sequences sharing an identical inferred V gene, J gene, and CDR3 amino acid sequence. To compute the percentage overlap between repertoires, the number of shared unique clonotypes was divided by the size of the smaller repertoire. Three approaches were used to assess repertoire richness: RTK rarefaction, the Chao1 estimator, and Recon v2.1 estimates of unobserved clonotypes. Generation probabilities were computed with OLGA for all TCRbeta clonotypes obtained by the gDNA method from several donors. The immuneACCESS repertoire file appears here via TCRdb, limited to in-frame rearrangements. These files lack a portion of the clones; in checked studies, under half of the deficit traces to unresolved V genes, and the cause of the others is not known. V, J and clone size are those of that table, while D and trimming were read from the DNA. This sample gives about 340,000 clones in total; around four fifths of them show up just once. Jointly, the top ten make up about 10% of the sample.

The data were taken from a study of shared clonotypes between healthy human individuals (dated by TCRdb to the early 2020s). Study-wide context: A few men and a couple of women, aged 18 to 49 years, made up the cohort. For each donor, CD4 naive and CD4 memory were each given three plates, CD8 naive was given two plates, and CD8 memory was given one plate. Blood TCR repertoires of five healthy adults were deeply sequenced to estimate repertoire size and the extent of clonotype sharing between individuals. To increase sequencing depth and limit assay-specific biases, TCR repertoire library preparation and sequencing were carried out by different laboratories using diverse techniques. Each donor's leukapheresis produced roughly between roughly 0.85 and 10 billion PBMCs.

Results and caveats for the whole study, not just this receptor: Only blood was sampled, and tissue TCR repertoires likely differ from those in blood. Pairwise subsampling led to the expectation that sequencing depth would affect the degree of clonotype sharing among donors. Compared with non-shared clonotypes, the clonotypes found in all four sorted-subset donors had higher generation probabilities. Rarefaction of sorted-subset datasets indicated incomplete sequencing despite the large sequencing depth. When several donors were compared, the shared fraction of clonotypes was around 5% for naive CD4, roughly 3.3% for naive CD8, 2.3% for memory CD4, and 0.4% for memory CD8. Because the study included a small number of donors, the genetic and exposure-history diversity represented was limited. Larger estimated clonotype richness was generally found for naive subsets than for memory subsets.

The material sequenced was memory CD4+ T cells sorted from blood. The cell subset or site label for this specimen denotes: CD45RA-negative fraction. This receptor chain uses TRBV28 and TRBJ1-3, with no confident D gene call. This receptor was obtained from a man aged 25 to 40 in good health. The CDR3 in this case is CASSFGSDSGNTIYF. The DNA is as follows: TGTGCCAGCAGTTTCGGGTCAGACTCTGGAAACACCATATATTTT.